The present T cell receptor beta chain was sequenced within a study of control samples from healthy donors and cancer patients. Profiled with immunoSEQ multiplex PCR; TCRdb holds only in-frame clones, not every one. The table has 24,000 or so clones, approximately 90% seen once. The CDR3 consists of 14 residues. The V end lost 1 base, the J end lost 3 bases, and 9 bases lay between the germline ends. Germline lookup yields CDR1 MNHEY and CDR2 SMNVEV (reference sequence). This clone was picked up one time. This chain joins TRBV27 and TRBJ1-1; no reliable D call. Sequenced material: PBMCs. The clonotype was recovered from a man between 50 and 59 years old with lung cancer. The CDR3 here is CASSLYGRDTEAFF. The CDR3 DNA follows: TGTGCCAGCAGTTTATACGGGCGGGACACTGAAGCTTTCTTT.